The 21 T cell receptor beta chains reported below all come from one sample, sequenced in a study of T cell responses to AZD1222 COVID-19 vaccine. Assay: immunoSEQ multiplex PCR; the TCRdb copy retains only in-frame clones and omits some. The data hold about 96,000 clones, with roughly 90% observed a single time. Source: peripheral blood, taken on day 0 of AZD1222 vaccination. These receptors originate from an adult in good health.

This rearrangement joins TRBV18 to TRBJ2-3, with D perhaps matching TRBD1 (5 bases). Between the trimmed V and J ends, which lost 1 base and 1 base, there was a span of 9 bases. CDR1 is KGHSH and CDR2 is LQKENI in the germline V gene. The CDR3 length is 15 residues. The chain's CDR3 is CASSPLTEGTDTQYF. The CDR3 bases are TGTGCCAGCTCACCACTGACAGAGGGCACAGATACGCAGTATTTT.

This rearrangement joins TRBV11-2 to TRBJ2-7; 10 nucleotides line up with TRBD2. The germline V gene encodes CDR1 SGHAT and CDR2 FQNNGV. The CDR3 loop spans 15 amino acids. The V and J ends lost 5 bases and 4 bases, in that order; junction bases with no gene match: 8. CDR3 nucleotide sequence: TGTGCCAGCAGCAACCGGACTAGCGGACTATACGAGCAGTACTTC. This translates into CASSNRTSGLYEQYF.

V is TRBV6-2 or TRBV6-3 and J is TRBJ2-1; 14 nucleotides line up with TRBD2. With 2 bases clipped from V and 9 bases from J, the junction kept 6 bases outside the gene matches. CDR1 is MNHEY and CDR2 is SVGEGT in the germline V gene. CDR3 size: 16 residues. The CDR3 is CASSYGGTSGSVEQFF. CDR3 sequence (DNA): TGTGCCAGCAGTTACGGGGGGACTAGCGGGAGTGTTGAGCAGTTCTTC.

This clone appeared once. The V gene is TRBV27, the J gene TRBJ2-3; D remains unclear. The germline V and J ends were trimmed by 5 bases and 6 bases, with 12 bases remaining between them. Germline CDR1 MNHEY, CDR2 SMNVEV (reference sequence). The CDR3 is 13 amino acids. DNA for the CDR3: TGTGCCAGCAGTAGGGCCCTACACGATACGCAGTATTTT. It yields the protein CASSRALHDTQYF.

The chain employs TRBV20-1 and TRBJ1-1; unclear D gene. Germline values: CDR1 DFQATT, CDR2 SNEGSKA (reference sequence). The CDR3 totals 11 residues. V shed 3 bases and J shed 4 bases, with 6 bases lying between them. The CDR3 DNA reads as TGCAGTGCTAGGCCGAGCACTGAAGCTTTCTTT. This encodes CSARPSTEAFF.

This clone appeared a few times. The gene calls are TRBV4-2 and TRBJ2-1; D might be TRBD1 (5 bases). The CDR3 covers 18 residues. V shed 0 bases and J shed 2 bases, with 17 bases lying between them. Germline V gene sequence: CDR1 LGHNA, CDR2 YNFKEQ. CDR3 bases: TGTGCCAGCAGCCAAGAGGGGCCCCGGAGAAGGACCTACAATGAGCAGTTCTTC. Protein: CASSQEGPRRRTYNEQFF.

The rearrangement uses TRBV4-3 and TRBJ2-7; D may be TRBD2 (6 bases). CDR3 length: 13 amino acids. Per the germline V gene, CDR1 is LGHNA and CDR2 is YSLEER. V shed 0 bases and J shed 6 bases, with 9 bases lying between them. CDR3 protein: CASSQEYGGEQYF. Here the CDR3 DNA reads TGCGCCAGCAGCCAAGAGTACGGGGGCGAGCAGTACTTC.

This chain joins TRBV9 and TRBJ2-5; 8 bases map to TRBD2. The CDR3 loop spans 14 amino acids. V shed 0 bases, J shed 5 bases, and the junction held 3 bases outside the gene matches. CDR1 is SGDLS and CDR2 is YYNGEE in the germline V gene. CDR3 nucleotide sequence: TGTGCCAGCAGCGTAGCGGGCGGGGGGGAGACCCAGTACTTC. Residues: CASSVAGGGETQYF.

The V and J genes are TRBV3-1 (or the pseudogene TRBV3-2) and TRBJ2-7, with 10 nucleotides matching TRBD2. Looked up from germline, CDR1 is LGHDT and CDR2 is YNNKEL (reference sequence). This CDR3 comprises 14 residues. J gave up 1 base and V 4 bases, and 1 base lay outside the gene matches. The CDR3 sequence: CASSPLAGSYEQYF. DNA for the CDR3: TGTGCCAGCAGCCCACTAGCGGGGTCCTACGAGCAGTACTTC.

The chain uses TRBV29-1 and TRBJ2-7; 8 bases match TRBD1. Unmatched junction bases numbered 3, after V lost 6 bases and J lost 2 bases. The CDR3 is 12 residues long. Germline V lookup: CDR1 SQVTM, CDR2 ANQGSEA. The CDR3 DNA is TGCAGCGTGCGGACAGGGACCTACGAGCAGTACTTC. Translating gives CSVRTGTYEQYF.

This clone was detected once. The chain joins TRBV29-1 to TRBJ1-1; tentative D call: TRBD1 (5 bases). The CDR3 runs to 12 residues. Germline V gene sequence: CDR1 SQVTM, CDR2 ANQGSEA. The V end was cut by 5 bases, the J end by 6 bases, with 13 bases between. The CDR3 DNA sequence: TGCAGCGTTTCAGGGACGAGAGCTGAAGCTTTCTTT. Translation gives CSVSGTRAEAFF.

Only one count was recorded for this clone. The V call is TRBV9, the J call TRBJ1-1; no clear D gene. Germline V gene lookup returns CDR1 SGDLS and CDR2 YYNGEE. The CDR3 sequence is 14 residues long. Trimming shortened V by 0 bases and J by 5 bases, and 11 bases separated the two germline ends. The CDR3 nucleotides are TGTGCCAGCAGCGTAGACGGGTCTGGGACTGAAGCTTTCTTT. It is translated as CASSVDGSGTEAFF.

This sequence joins TRBV7-9 and TRBJ2-5, with D possibly being TRBD1 (5 bases). This CDR3 spans 15 amino acids. Germline CDR1 reads SEHNR; CDR2 reads FQNEAQ (reference sequence). V was cut by 6 bases and J by 1 base, with 15 bases left in between. CDR3 nucleotides: TGTGCCAGCAGTCACGGACAAGGTCCCCAAGAGACCCAGTACTTC. Residues: CASSHGQGPQETQYF.

The chain carries TRBV18 and TRBJ2-5, with TRBD2 matching over 8 bases. With 4 bases clipped from V and 1 base from J, the junction kept 5 bases outside the gene matches. In germline, CDR1 is KGHSH, CDR2 LQKENI. The CDR3 sequence is 15 residues long. CDR3 sequence reads: CASSQGLAVQETQYF. In DNA, the CDR3 is TGTGCCAGCTCACAAGGACTAGCAGTCCAAGAGACCCAGTACTTC.

The rearrangement links TRBV7-2 to TRBJ2-3; D possibly corresponds to TRBD2 (7 bases). This CDR3 contains 11 residues. The germline CDR1 and CDR2 sequences are SGHTA and FQGNSA. This chain's CDR3 is CAGGGADTQYF. The CDR3 DNA reads TGTGCAGGGGGAGGGGCGGATACGCAGTATTTT. Drawing the rest from reference TRBV7-2 and TRBJ2-3, the complete variable domain is GAGVSQSPSNKVTEKGKDVELRCDPISGHTALYWYRQSLGQGLEFLIYFQGNSAPDKSGLPSDRFSAERTGGSVSTLTIQRTQQEDSAVYLCAGGGADTQYFGPGTRLTVL.

This clone was found once. This sequence joins TRBV9 and TRBJ2-1, with a weak D call TRBD2 (6 bases). The CDR3 spans 17 residues. The V gene lost 4 bases and the J gene lost 1 base, with 18 bases spanning the gap. Looked up from germline, CDR1 is SGDLS and CDR2 is YYNGEE. This CDR3 is CASSPRDSRGSYNEQFF. CDR3 DNA: TGTGCCAGCAGCCCCCGGGACTCCCGGGGATCCTACAATGAGCAGTTCTTC.

The chain links TRBV3-1 (or the pseudogene TRBV3-2) to TRBJ2-1; 7 bases line up with TRBD1. Germline V lookup: CDR1 LGHDT, CDR2 YNNKEL (reference sequence). V gave up 3 bases and J gave up 7 bases; unmatched junction bases: 6. The CDR3 consists of 14 residues. Here the CDR3 reads CASSQPPQGNEQFF. DNA for the CDR3: TGTGCCAGCAGCCAGCCACCACAGGGGAATGAGCAGTTCTTC.

The rearrangement links TRBV19 to TRBJ2-5; TRBD2 agrees at 10 bases. This CDR3 region has 15 residues. Trimming removed 6 bases from V and 5 bases from J; junction bases left unmatched: 9. Per the germline V gene, CDR1 is LNHDA and CDR2 is SQIVND (reference sequence). Here the CDR3 reads CASRPGLANGETQYF. Here the CDR3 DNA reads TGTGCCAGTAGGCCGGGACTAGCGAACGGGGAGACCCAGTACTTC.

V and J are TRBV9 and TRBJ2-5; 9 bases fit TRBD1. The germline gives CDR1 SGDLS, CDR2 YYNGEE. The CDR3 extends over 15 amino acids. Unmatched junction bases numbered 6, after V lost 4 bases and J lost 2 bases. In DNA form, the CDR3 reads TGTGCCAGCAGCACCCGGACAGGGGAACAAGAGACCCAGTACTTC. Translated, it gives CASSTRTGEQETQYF.

The V and J genes are TRBV5-8 and TRBJ2-7; 16 positions match TRBD2. Germline CDR1 SGHTS, CDR2 YDEGEE. V shed 4 bases and J 1 base; nucleotides not matched to a gene: 11. This CDR3 is built from 19 residues. CDR3 loop: CASSRDRGLAGGPSYEQYF. CDR3 DNA sequence: TGTGCCAGCAGCCGAGACAGGGGACTAGCGGGAGGGCCTTCCTACGAGCAGTACTTC.

The chain joins TRBV18 to TRBJ1-4; TRBD1 aligns across 7 bases. The CDR3 extends over 17 amino acids. CDR1 KGHSH and CDR2 LQKENI come from the germline V gene. The ends lost 0 bases at V and 7 bases at J; junction bases unmatched: 11. The CDR3 loop reads CASSPPSRGGYGEKLFF. For the CDR3, the DNA is TGTGCCAGCTCACCACCGAGCAGAGGGGGCTACGGTGAAAAACTGTTTTTT. Using reference TRBV18 and TRBJ1-4 for the parts outside the CDR3, the full variable domain is NAGVMQNPRHLVRRRGQEARLRCSPMKGHSHVYWYRQLPEEGLKFMVYLQKENIIDESGMPKERFSAEFPKEGPSILRIQQVVRGDSAAYFCASSPPSRGGYGEKLFFGSGTQLSVL.